Listed here is a single T cell receptor (beta chain). The sample originates from a study of T cells after yellow fever vaccination. In germline, CDR1 is SGHRS, CDR2 YFSETQ. The J segment lost 2 bases and the V segment lost 4 bases, leaving 7 bases of the junction unmatched. CDR3 length: 15 amino acids. UMIs and a universal primer site were added when TCR cDNA was made by 5'RACE template switching. TCRdb ran MiXCR on the 5' RACE reads and lists one entry per CDR3 protein. The sample lists 300,000 to 350,000 distinct CDR3 sequences, roughly 4.3% occurring once. This clonotype was sampled from a man in his late teens or twenties who received the YFV17D yellow fever vaccine. The chain is built from TRBV5-1 and TRBJ1-1; TRBD1 matches 8 bases. Here the sequenced sample was PBMCs, taken 5 days after the yellow fever booster vaccination. The CDR3 DNA reads as TGCGCCAGCAGCCTGGGGGACAGGTCTAACACTGAAGCTTTCTTT. As protein: CASSLGDRSNTEAFF.